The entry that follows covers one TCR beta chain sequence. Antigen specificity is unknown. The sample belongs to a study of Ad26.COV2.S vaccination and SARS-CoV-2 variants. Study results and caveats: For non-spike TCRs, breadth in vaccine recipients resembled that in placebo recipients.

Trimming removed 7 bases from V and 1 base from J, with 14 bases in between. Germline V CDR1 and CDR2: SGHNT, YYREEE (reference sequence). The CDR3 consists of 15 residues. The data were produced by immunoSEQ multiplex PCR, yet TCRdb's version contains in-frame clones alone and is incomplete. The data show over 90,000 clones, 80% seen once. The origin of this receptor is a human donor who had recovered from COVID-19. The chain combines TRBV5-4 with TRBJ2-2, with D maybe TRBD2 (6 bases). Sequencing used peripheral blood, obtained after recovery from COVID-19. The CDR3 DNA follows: TGTGCCAGCTCACCCTCGGGGGTGAACACCGGGGAGCTGTTTTTT. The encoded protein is CASSPSGVNTGELFF.